Listed below are T cell receptor beta chains from one sample, sequenced in a study of blood T cell repertoires in COVID-19. Sequenced by immunoSEQ multiplex PCR; TCRdb stores in-frame clones only, minus some. The sample has about 310,000 clones, roughly 91% seen once. The sequenced sample consisted of peripheral blood. The receptors originated from a man between 50 and 59 years old with active or convalescent COVID-19. CDR3s include the opening cysteine and the closing phenylalanine or tryptophan. Each record gives: CDR3 protein, CDR3 DNA, clone size, D gene, V gene, J gene. A D gene is named only where the DNA matches it firmly. Not every row has a clone size; where given, it reads once, few, many or a size class.

CAWSRVAGGGEQFF	TGTGCCTGGAGTAGGGTAGCGGGGGGCGGTGAGCAGTTCTTC	-	TRBD2	TRBV30	TRBJ2-1
CASKGTMAFTGNTIYF	TGTGCCAGCAAAGGGACAATGGCTTTTACCGGAAACACCATATATTTT	once	-	TRBV2	TRBJ1-3
CAWSVDSRYGYTF	TGTGCCTGGAGTGTCGACTCTCGCTATGGCTACACCTTC	-	-	TRBV30	TRBJ1-2
CASSLFSSLLSGAFF	TGTGCCAGCAGTTTATTCTCGTCTCTTCTGAGCGGAGCTTTCTTT	-	-	TRBV27	TRBJ1-1
CASSLDEAEKLFF	TGTGCCAGCAGCTTAGACGAGGCGGAAAAACTGTTTTTT	-	-	TRBV7-9	TRBJ1-4
CASSQVWDRGGEQYF	TGTGCCAGCAGCCAAGTATGGGACAGGGGCGGGGAGCAGTACTTC	-	TRBD1	TRBV14	TRBJ2-7
CASSQTGGGYEQYF	TGTGCCAGCAGTCAAACAGGGGGTGGATACGAGCAGTACTTC	once	TRBD1	TRBV28	TRBJ2-7
CASSYRGWNSPLHF	TGTGCCAGCAGTTATAGGGGGTGGAATTCACCCCTCCACTTT	-	-	TRBV6-5	TRBJ1-6
CASRVLQGMNTEAFF	TGTGCCAGCAGGGTCCTGCAGGGAATGAACACTGAAGCTTTCTTT	-	-	TRBV5-4	TRBJ1-1
CAISESVGLGDEQFF	TGTGCCATCAGTGAGTCGGTAGGTCTCGGGGATGAGCAGTTCTTC	-	-	TRBV10-3	TRBJ2-1
CASSLAGDNEQFF	TGTGCCAGCAGCTTAGCAGGGGACAATGAGCAGTTCTTC	-	-	TRBV7-2	TRBJ2-1
CTSNDLRTGNTEAFF	TGCACCAGCAACGATCTTAGGACAGGGAACACTGAAGCTTTCTTT	-	-	TRBV1	TRBJ1-1
CASSMYGFRYPRPHRNDSYEQYF	TGTGCCAGTAGTATGTACGGTTTCCGATACCCGAGGCCACACCGAAACGACTCCTACGAGCAGTACTTC	-	-	TRBV19	TRBJ2-7
CAWMRQGAGNQPQHF	TGTGCCTGGATGAGACAGGGGGCAGGGAATCAGCCCCAGCATTTT	few	TRBD1	TRBV30	TRBJ1-5
CASSQPDRVYEQYF	TGTGCCAGCAGTCAACCGGACAGGGTCTACGAGCAGTACTTC	-	TRBD1	TRBV6-2/TRBV6-3	TRBJ2-7
CASSPGRGNQPQHF	TGTGCCAGCAGCCCCGGGAGGGGCAATCAGCCCCAGCATTTT	-	-	TRBV7-9	TRBJ1-5
CASSLGGDPQETQYF	TGTGCCAGCAGTTTAGGGGGGGACCCACAAGAGACCCAGTACTTC	-	TRBD2	TRBV28	TRBJ2-5
CASRQSPGYGYTF	TGTGCCAGCAGGCAATCCCCAGGGTATGGCTACACCTTC	-	-	TRBV28	TRBJ1-2
CASRGTGGNIQYF	TGTGCCAGCAGAGGGACAGGTGGGAACATTCAGTACTTC	-	TRBD1	TRBV6-6	TRBJ2-4
CASSGGTGGWEFF	TGTGCCAGTAGTGGGGGAACAGGGGGATGGGAGTTCTTC	-	TRBD1	TRBV19	TRBJ2-1
CASSTRLAGGPGTQYF	TGTGCCAGCAGTACGCGACTAGCGGGGGGCCCCGGTACGCAGTATTTT	-	TRBD2	TRBV6-6	TRBJ2-3
CASSLGSSGNYEQYF	TGCGCCAGCAGCTTGGGGTCTAGCGGCAACTACGAGCAGTACTTC	few	TRBD2	TRBV5-1	TRBJ2-7
CSAREGAEAFF	TGCAGTGCTAGAGAGGGCGCTGAAGCTTTCTTT	-	-	TRBV20-1	TRBJ1-1
CSVEEWGGGEQYF	TGCAGCGTTGAAGAATGGGGAGGGGGCGAGCAGTACTTC	-	-	TRBV29-1	TRBJ2-7
CASTKTGDTQYF	TGTGCCAGCACCAAGACGGGAGATACGCAGTATTTT	-	-	TRBV7-9	TRBJ2-3
CASSLEYRGGTEAFF	TGTGCCAGCAGCTTAGAATACAGGGGCGGCACTGAAGCTTTCTTT	-	TRBD1	TRBV7-8	TRBJ1-1
CASSPIPTGSEIEETQYF	TGTGCCAGCAGCCCAATACCCACAGGGTCGGAAATCGAGGAGACCCAGTACTTC	-	-	TRBV3-1/TRBV3-2	TRBJ2-5
CASSQPDRAYEQYF	TGTGCCAGCAGCCAACCCGACCGGGCCTACGAGCAGTACTTC	-	-	TRBV3-1/TRBV3-2	TRBJ2-7
CASSAFQSNQPQHF	TGTGCCAGCAGTGCCTTCCAGAGCAATCAGCCCCAGCATTTT	-	-	TRBV2	TRBJ1-5
CASSLVAGRGNIQYF	TGCGCCAGCAGCTTGGTAGCGGGAAGGGGAAACATTCAGTACTTC	few	TRBD2	TRBV5-1	TRBJ2-4
CASSLGGDTEAFF	TGCGCCAGCAGCTTAGGGGGTGACACTGAAGCTTTCTTT	-	-	TRBV5-1	TRBJ1-1
CASSPNRDSNQPQHF	TGTGCCAGCTCACCAAACAGGGATAGCAATCAGCCCCAGCATTTT	-	-	TRBV18	TRBJ1-5
CAWSSIRWALGGTQYF	TGTGCCTGGAGTTCCATCCGTTGGGCACTCGGGGGGACCCAGTACTTC	-	-	TRBV30	TRBJ2-5
CAWSVRGDQPQHF	TGTGCCTGGAGCGTCAGGGGGGACCAGCCCCAGCATTTT	-	TRBD1	TRBV30	TRBJ1-5
CASSPRTGGDPEAFF	TGTGCCAGCAGTCCCAGGACAGGGGGCGATCCTGAAGCTTTCTTT	few	TRBD1	TRBV27	TRBJ1-1
CASSSTGGGSETQYF	TGCGCCAGCAGCTCGACAGGGGGCGGTTCAGAGACCCAGTACTTC	-	TRBD1	TRBV5-1	TRBJ2-5
CASSYRQGRETQYF	TGTGCCAGCAGCTACCGACAGGGACGAGAGACCCAGTACTTC	-	TRBD1	TRBV3-1/TRBV3-2	TRBJ2-5
CASRHHDRGYEQYF	TGTGCCAGCAGACACCACGACAGGGGCTACGAGCAGTACTTC	-	TRBD1	TRBV6-5	TRBJ2-7
CASSPATGQFYEQYF	TGTGCCAGCTCACCAGCTACAGGACAATTCTACGAGCAGTACTTC	-	-	TRBV18	TRBJ2-7
CASSLMVAGGRFSYNEQFF	TGTGCCAGCAGCTTGATGGTAGCGGGAGGACGATTCTCCTACAATGAGCAGTTCTTC	-	TRBD2	TRBV5-6	TRBJ2-1
CASSLSRNTEAFF	TGTGCCAGCAGTTTAAGTAGGAACACTGAAGCTTTCTTT	once	-	TRBV27	TRBJ1-1
CASNQGDSPLHF	TGTGCCAGTAATCAGGGGGATTCACCCCTCCACTTT	-	TRBD1	TRBV28	TRBJ1-6
CASSPDRAVIEKLFF	TGTGCCAGCAGCCCCGACAGGGCCGTAATCGAAAAACTGTTTTTT	-	TRBD1	TRBV11-2	TRBJ1-4
CASSVGQGGPGYTF	TGCGCCAGCAGTGTGGGGCAGGGTGGTCCTGGCTACACCTTC	-	-	TRBV5-1	TRBJ1-2